The rows below give T cell receptor beta chains drawn from one sample of a study of T-cell memory formation after mild COVID-19. TCRdb analysed the 5' RACE reads with MiXCR anew, one entry per CDR3 protein. The data hold 160,000 or so distinct CDR3 sequences, with around a third observed a single time. What was sequenced was PBMCs or a T cell subset sorted from them (not recorded which). These receptors were obtained from an adult woman who had mild COVID-19 (a few samples of this study predate the infection). Cell type and time point are not known. The CDR3 runs from the conserved cysteine through the conserved F or W. D genes are given only for firm matches. The size entry is marked missing in some rows and otherwise reads once, few, many or a size class.

>TRBD1|TRBV2|.|TRBJ2-7
TGTGCCAGCAGTTCGCCCGGGACAGGGGGCTCGGAGCAGTACTTC
CASSSPGTGGSEQYF
>.|TRBV28|few|TRBJ1-1
TGTGCCAGCAGTCCCGCGGGGGGGACTGAAGCTTTCTTT
CASSPAGGTEAFF
>.|TRBV7-6|few|TRBJ2-1
TGTGCCAGCAGCTTAGTGGGGCAGGGCGGCTACAATGAGCAGTTCTTC
CASSLVGQGGYNEQFF
>.|TRBV7-8|.|TRBJ1-5
TGTGCCAGCAGCTTAGAGGAGGGGTCCTATGGCAATCAGCCCCAGCATTTT
CASSLEEGSYGNQPQHF
>.|TRBV6-6|few|TRBJ2-3
TGTGCCAGCAGTTGGGAGGACTTCAACACAGATACGCAGTATTTT
CASSWEDFNTDTQYF
>TRBD1|TRBV7-2|.|TRBJ1-1
TGTGCCAGCAGCTTTGAGGGACAGGGAGGCACTGAAGCTTTCTTT
CASSFEGQGGTEAFF
>.|TRBV7-9|few|TRBJ2-5
TGTGCCAGCAGCTTGTATGAGACCCAGTACTTC
CASSLYETQYF
>TRBD1|TRBV7-9|many|TRBJ2-1
TGTGCCAGCAGCTTATCCCAGGGGGCGATGGATGAGCAGTTCTTC
CASSLSQGAMDEQFF
>TRBD1|TRBV7-6|few|TRBJ2-7
TGTGCCAGCAGCACCGAACAGGGGCCCCTATCTTACGAGCAGTACTTC
CASSTEQGPLSYEQYF
>.|TRBV20-1|.|TRBJ2-5
TGCAGTGCGAAAGCGGGCCAAGAGACCCAGTACTTC
CSAKAGQETQYF
>.|TRBV7-9|many|TRBJ1-6
TGTGCCAGCAGCTTAGTTGGGGGGGCATCACCCCTCCACTTT
CASSLVGGASPLHF
>.|TRBV5-1|few|TRBJ2-6
TGCGCCAGCAGCTTGGAAAGGGCTGGGGCCAACGTCCTGACTTTC
CASSLERAGANVLTF
>TRBD2|TRBV5-1|.|TRBJ2-3
TGCGCCAGCAGAGAGGGACTTAGCGGGCTGGATACGCAGTATTTT
CASREGLSGLDTQYF
>.|TRBV6-5|.|TRBJ1-1
TGTGCCAGCAGTTACTCGCCCGACACTGAAGCTTTCTTT
CASSYSPDTEAFF
>TRBD1|TRBV7-9|.|TRBJ2-5
TGTGCCAGCAGCTTAGGAACGGGGCGCAGGGGGTCGGAGACCCAGTACTTC
CASSLGTGRRGSETQYF
>.|TRBV4-1|few|TRBJ2-7
TGCGCCAGCAGCCAAGATCTTCCTAGCACGACTTCCGAGCAGTACTTC
CASSQDLPSTTSEQYF
>.|TRBV20-1|.|TRBJ1-2
TGCAGTGGTCTATCCGGGACCGGAAACTATGGCTACACCTTC
CSGLSGTGNYGYTF
>TRBD1|TRBV6-6|few|TRBJ2-4
TGTGCCATCATGGACAGGGTCGGGGGTGAGACCAAAAACATTCAGTACTTC
CAIMDRVGGETKNIQYF
>.|TRBV6-6|.|TRBJ2-7
TGTGCCAGCAGTCAAGACAGGACCTCTTCCTACGAGCAGTACTTC
CASSQDRTSSYEQYF
>TRBD2|TRBV3-1|.|TRBJ2-5
TGTGCCAGCAGCCCCGTAGCGGGTTCCAGGGAGACCCAGTACTTC
CASSPVAGSRETQYF
>.|TRBV5-5|.|TRBJ1-4
TGTGCCAGCAGCTCGAACCTTGGGGAAAAACTGTTTTTT
CASSSNLGEKLFF
>.|TRBV11-2|.|TRBJ1-2
TGTGCCACCGCCACGGCCGGACCATATGGCTACACCTTC
CATATAGPYGYTF
>.|TRBV5-1|few|TRBJ1-1
TGCGCCAGCAGACCGGGGCCACAGGTGAACACTGAAGCTTTCTTT
CASRPGPQVNTEAFF
>.|TRBV4-3|.|TRBJ2-5
TGCGCCAGCAGCCAAGATCCTCTCCAAGAGACCCAGTACTTC
CASSQDPLQETQYF
>TRBD1|TRBV7-3|few|TRBJ2-1
TGTGCCAGCAGCGATTACAGGGGGGAGCAGTTCTTC
CASSDYRGEQFF
>TRBD2|TRBV29-1|few|TRBJ2-3
TGCAGCACGAGACCTAGCGGGAGTCGGGCAGATACGCAGTATTTT
CSTRPSGSRADTQYF
>.|TRBV7-9|many|TRBJ2-5
TGTGCCAGCAGCTCGCGGTCTTTTGAGACCCAGTACTTC
CASSSRSFETQYF
>.|TRBV6-5|.|TRBJ1-3
TGTGCCAGCAGTTACGGCCAGGCTCCCGCTGGAAACACCATATATTTT
CASSYGQAPAGNTIYF
>TRBD1|TRBV6-6|many|TRBJ1-2
TGTGCCAGCAGCCCCACAGGGGACTATGGCTACACCTTC
CASSPTGDYGYTF
>.|TRBV20-1|.|TRBJ1-1
TGCAGTGCTAGAGATCCGCGGAACACTGAAGCTTTCTTT
CSARDPRNTEAFF
>.|TRBV7-9|.|TRBJ2-7
TGTGCCAGCAGCTCCGGACCCGGAGCAACCTACGAGCAGTACTTC
CASSSGPGATYEQYF
>.|TRBV29-1|few|TRBJ1-5
TGCAGCGTTGAAGAGCTGGGCGGTCAGCCCCAGCATTTT
CSVEELGGQPQHF
>TRBD1|TRBV11-3|.|TRBJ2-7
TGTGCCAGCAGCCCGAGGACAGGGGGCGACGAGCAGTACTTC
CASSPRTGGDEQYF
>TRBD1|TRBV5-1|.|TRBJ2-1
TGCGCCAGCAGCTTGGTTGGACAGGGGGCCTACAATGAGCAGTTCTTC
CASSLVGQGAYNEQFF
>TRBD2|TRBV20-1|few|TRBJ2-3
TGCAGTGCTAGGGCTAGCGGGAGCCTCACAGATACGCAGTATTTT
CSARASGSLTDTQYF
>.|TRBV7-3|.|TRBJ2-2
TGTGCCAGCAGCTTAGATCTCTGGACCGGGGAGCTGTTTTTT
CASSLDLWTGELFF
>.|TRBV20-1|once|TRBJ1-1
TGCAGTGCTAGAGATGGGGGGACGGGAACTGAAGCTTTCTTT
CSARDGGTGTEAFF